This TCR beta chain was sequenced during a study of T-cell reconstitution after alpha-beta-depleted transplantation in children. Preparing the TCRbeta library involved the use of unique molecular identifiers. A single record per CDR3 protein comes from TCRdb applying MiXCR to the PCR reads. This sample has around 700,000 distinct CDR3 sequences, with about 12% found just once. Trimming pared 4 bases from V and 3 bases from J, leaving 21 bases between. CDR1 is KGHSH, CDR2 LQKENI, per germline. The length of the CDR3 is 17 residues. This clonotype was obtained from a girl aged 2 to 10 with congenital amegakaryocytic thrombocytopenia, due to receive a stem cell transplant. The rearrangement links TRBV18 to TRBJ1-1, with D possibly being TRBD1 (6 bases). Material: PBMCs, obtained before TCRalphabeta/CD19-depleted stem cell transplant. DNA of the CDR3: TGTGCCAGCTCACAACAGGGTCGAGCGTTCGGGGACACTGAAGCTTTCTTT. Residues: CASSQQGRAFGDTEAFF.